These T cell receptor beta chains were read from a single sample in a study of type 1 regulatory T cells. For these TCRs, the target antigens are not known. From the reads, TCRdb called clonotypes with MiXCR, one entry per CDR3 protein. Of over 55,000 distinct CDR3 sequences listed, 55% to 80% were seen once; the top ten hold 6.5% to 8.5%. The sequenced material came from cultured T cells, either the whole culture or a sorted T cell fraction (not recorded which). The receptor set was obtained from a human donor in good health. Each CDR3 is given without its conserved first and last residue. Size values are once, few and many counts, or a class for expanded clones, and some rows have none.

abundance: .; v_gene: TRBV7-2; CDR3aa: ASSFSGHRQF
abundance: .; v_gene: TRBV6-5; CDR3aa: ASSDKGPPYGYT
abundance: .; v_gene: TRBV5-1; CDR3aa: ASGAQDRGYQETQY
abundance: once; v_gene: TRBV11-1; CDR3aa: ASSSRQNTEAF
abundance: .; v_gene: TRBV5-1; CDR3aa: ASSQTGDRVDYGYT
abundance: .; v_gene: TRBV20-1; CDR3aa: SATVAGFNTGELF
abundance: once; v_gene: TRBV20-1; CDR3aa: SAAGTGNTGELF
abundance: .; v_gene: TRBV30; CDR3aa: AWSPGLAGDSGANVLT
abundance: .; v_gene: TRBV7-9; CDR3aa: ASSPVGSGTGELF
abundance: .; v_gene: TRBV5-1; CDR3aa: ASSPAGDSYGYT
abundance: .; v_gene: TRBV7-2; CDR3aa: ASSRRSAPDTQY
abundance: .; v_gene: TRBV6-2/TRBV6-3; CDR3aa: ASASGSGFYEQY
abundance: .; v_gene: TRBV28; CDR3aa: ASSTTDTQY
abundance: .; v_gene: TRBV12-3/TRBV12-4; CDR3aa: ASSRGQGLGVGELF
abundance: few; v_gene: TRBV20-1; CDR3aa: SARAYGDSLNEKLF
abundance: few; v_gene: TRBV9; CDR3aa: ASSVDPRGSGRSHEQY
abundance: few; v_gene: TRBV5-1; CDR3aa: ASSFEGLAGVSTDTQY
abundance: .; v_gene: TRBV6-6; CDR3aa: ASRPPGVMGGYT
abundance: medium-sized; v_gene: TRBV29-1; CDR3aa: SVEDRGSGYT
abundance: .; v_gene: TRBV7-9; CDR3aa: ASSTEEAF
abundance: .; v_gene: TRBV5-4; CDR3aa: ASSKGTDYGYT
abundance: .; v_gene: TRBV6-2/TRBV6-3; CDR3aa: ASSFLLAGYNEQF
abundance: .; v_gene: TRBV4-3; CDR3aa: ASSQGGRVAGVTEQF
abundance: .; v_gene: TRBV6-5; CDR3aa: ASTDRVQETQY
abundance: .; v_gene: TRBV5-1; CDR3aa: ASSIGLAGGLFSYNEQF
abundance: .; v_gene: TRBV20-1; CDR3aa: SAIVPSAGLWEQY
abundance: .; v_gene: TRBV7-3; CDR3aa: ASSTNSQGGAF
abundance: .; v_gene: TRBV20-1; CDR3aa: SAEGIGGDPDTQY
abundance: .; v_gene: TRBV5-6; CDR3aa: ASSWDRGGNSPLH
abundance: once; v_gene: TRBV4-2; CDR3aa: ASSQDGGINEQY
abundance: .; v_gene: TRBV4-1; CDR3aa: ASSQDLGTSSWEQY
abundance: .; v_gene: TRBV27; CDR3aa: ASSLVGTTNEKLF
abundance: .; v_gene: TRBV5-1; CDR3aa: ASSRDRMNEQF
abundance: .; v_gene: TRBV6-5; CDR3aa: ASSSIGEQY
abundance: .; v_gene: TRBV18; CDR3aa: ASLPGTGLYNEQF
abundance: once; v_gene: TRBV5-1; CDR3aa: ASSSGLAGLETQY
abundance: .; v_gene: TRBV20-1; CDR3aa: SARRVAPLQF
abundance: .; v_gene: TRBV7-4; CDR3aa: ASSFNGTRAFKGDPGELF
abundance: .; v_gene: TRBV20-1; CDR3aa: SALNWGQGDNEQF
abundance: .; v_gene: TRBV3-2; CDR3aa: ASSQSIFRASSAYEQY
abundance: .; v_gene: TRBV20-1; CDR3aa: SASLAGVKNEQF
abundance: .; v_gene: TRBV7-9; CDR3aa: ASSSDRGTSYT
abundance: .; v_gene: TRBV19; CDR3aa: ASSTLIIAGRKQF
abundance: few; v_gene: TRBV9; CDR3aa: ASSVSDRPNYGYT
abundance: .; v_gene: TRBV18; CDR3aa: ASSPQVEDTEAF
abundance: .; v_gene: TRBV19; CDR3aa: ASGQEWANEKLF
abundance: few; v_gene: TRBV10-3; CDR3aa: AIRTSGVTDTQY
abundance: .; v_gene: TRBV5-1; CDR3aa: ASSVRRTGIDANYGYT
abundance: .; v_gene: TRBV5-6; CDR3aa: ASSLEPGQGSYEQY
abundance: .; v_gene: TRBV2; CDR3aa: ASSVLENTEAF
abundance: .; v_gene: TRBV7-9; CDR3aa: ASSSTTSAGELF
abundance: once; v_gene: TRBV5-1; CDR3aa: ASSYGLKETQY
abundance: .; v_gene: TRBV3-1; CDR3aa: ASSQPGQNYEQY
abundance: .; v_gene: TRBV7-9; CDR3aa: ASRATAGSQEAQY
abundance: .; v_gene: TRBV20-1; CDR3aa: SPQNEGKWDTQY
abundance: .; v_gene: TRBV11-1; CDR3aa: ASSRLRGRAADTQY
abundance: .; v_gene: TRBV7-9; CDR3aa: ASSYREDEQY